This T cell receptor (beta chain) originates from a study of T cells in narcolepsy. For this clone: No antigen is known for it.

The CDR3 loop spans 13 amino acids. V gave up 7 bases and J gave up 6 bases, with 13 bases separating them. Germline V lookup: CDR1 LNHNV, CDR2 YYDKDF (reference sequence). The repertoire was sequenced with immunoSEQ multiplex PCR; TCRdb's copy has only in-frame clones and lacks some. The profile shows under 35,000 clones, approximately 80% of them singletons. Study observations and caveats: Blood of same and different patients, but not healthy controls, reportedly held recurring autoreactive clonotypes. Autoreactive HCRT-specific and TRIB2-specific clonotypes were marked in same-patient CSF-versus-blood CD4+ comparisons. Autoreactive clone sequences were missing from some blood memory CD4+ repertoires.

This sequence joins TRBV15 and TRBJ1-5; maybe TRBD1 (6 bases). The sequence derives from a human donor in good health. The material sequenced was memory (CD45RA-) CD4+ T cells from blood. CDR3 residues: CATTFSRGQPQHF. The CDR3 nucleotides are TGTGCCACCACCTTCTCCAGGGGTCAGCCCCAGCATTTT.